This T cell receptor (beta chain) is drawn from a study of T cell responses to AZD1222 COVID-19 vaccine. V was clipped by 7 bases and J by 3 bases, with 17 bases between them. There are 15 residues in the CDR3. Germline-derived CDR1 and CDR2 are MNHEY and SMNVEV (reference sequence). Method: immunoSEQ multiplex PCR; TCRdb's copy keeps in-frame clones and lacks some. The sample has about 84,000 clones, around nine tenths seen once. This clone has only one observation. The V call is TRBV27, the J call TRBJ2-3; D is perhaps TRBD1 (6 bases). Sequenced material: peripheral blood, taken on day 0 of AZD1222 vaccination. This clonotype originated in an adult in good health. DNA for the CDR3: TGTGCCAGCACGGCGTATGGGGGCGCGACAGATACGCAGTATTTT. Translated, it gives CASTAYGGATDTQYF.